One sample yielded the 23 T cell receptor beta chains listed below, sequenced in a study of blood T cell repertoires in COVID-19. The table came from immunoSEQ multiplex PCR; TCRdb's copy has only in-frame clones and leaves some out. The sample shows 350,000 to 450,000 clones, less than 90% of them seen only once. Sequenced input: peripheral blood. The receptors here all came from a woman aged 60-75 years with COVID-19, enrolled during active disease.

The V and J genes are TRBV28 and TRBJ1-2; 7 bases align to TRBD1. Germline loops: CDR1 MDHEN, CDR2 SYDVKM. The CDR3 length is 16 residues. The ends lost 6 bases at V and 3 bases at J; junction bases unmatched: 13. In nucleotides, the CDR3 is TGTGCCAGCAGCGCAGGGGGAATTGTTCCTGACTATGGCTACACCTTC. Amino acids: CASSAGGIVPDYGYTF.

The DNA of the CDR3 is TGCAGCGTCCGAGCGGGAGCGGTTCAAGAGACCCAGTACTTC. It is translated as CSVRAGAVQETQYF. The V gene is TRBV29-1, the J gene TRBJ2-5; 8 bases match TRBD2. Trimming at V came to 6 bases and at J to 2 bases, leaving 8 bases not matched to a gene. The CDR3 spans 14 residues. Germline-derived CDR1 and CDR2 are SQVTM and ANQGSEA.

The chain couples TRBV7-9 to TRBJ2-1; 7 positions agree with TRBD1. Per the germline V gene, CDR1 is SEHNR and CDR2 is FQNEAQ (reference sequence). With 5 bases clipped from V and 4 bases from J, the junction kept 11 bases outside the gene matches. CDR3 length equals 16 residues. CDR3: CASSPRQGAIYNEQFF. The CDR3 coding sequence is TGTGCCAGCAGCCCCCGACAGGGTGCAATTTACAATGAGCAGTTCTTC.

This chain connects TRBV7-3 to TRBJ1-1; TRBD1 agrees at 7 bases. CDR3 size: 13 residues. The V gene's germline CDR1 is SGHTA and CDR2 FQGTGA. The ends lost 4 bases at V and 4 bases at J; junction bases unmatched: 3. The CDR3 nucleotides are TGTGCCAGCAGCTCGACAGGGTCCACTGAAGCTTTCTTT. This translates into CASSSTGSTEAFF.

The genes are TRBV5-5 and TRBJ2-7; 12 positions match TRBD2. This CDR3 is 18 amino acids long. The V gene's germline CDR1 is SGHKS and CDR2 YYEKEE (reference sequence). V shed 0 bases and J 4 bases; nucleotides not matched to a gene: 11. The DNA for the CDR3 is TGTGCCAGCAGCTTGGAGGTGGGACTAGCGGGTGCCGGTTACGAGCAGTACTTC. The encoded protein is CASSLEVGLAGAGYEQYF.

The V and J genes are TRBV3-1 (or the pseudogene TRBV3-2) and TRBJ2-7, with 7 bases lining up with TRBD1. The germline V gene encodes CDR1 LGHDT and CDR2 YNNKEL (reference sequence). The CDR3 is 14 residues long. Trimming took 3 bases from V and 2 from J; bases not matched to a gene: 4. The chain's CDR3 is CASSHQGDAYEQYF. The CDR3 coding sequence is TGTGCCAGCAGCCATCAGGGGGACGCCTACGAGCAGTACTTC.

The chain has TRBV5-4 and TRBJ2-1; weak D call: TRBD1 (6 bases). The V gene's germline CDR1 is SGHNT and CDR2 YYREEE (reference sequence). The V end was cut by 7 bases, the J end by 5 bases, with 19 bases between. CDR3 length: 15 residues. DNA for the CDR3: TGTGCCAGCGGTACGAACAGGGCCCTTGACAATGAGCAGTTCTTC. The encoded protein is CASGTNRALDNEQFF.

Details on this clone: The same CDR3 arises from other DNA sequences in this sample as well. The chain couples TRBV7-2 to TRBJ1-2; 7 bases match TRBD1. The junction had 7 bases not matched to a gene; V was cut back by 1 base and J by 5 bases. The CDR3 consists of 15 residues. Germline-derived CDR1 and CDR2 are SGHTA and FQGNSA. CDR3 DNA sequence: TGTGCCAGCAGCTTAGGAGACAGGGAAGGGTATGGCTACACCTTC. Translation gives CASSLGDREGYGYTF.

This chain connects TRBV9 to TRBJ2-7; 7 bases are a match to TRBD1. This CDR3 contains 15 residues. The junction had 4 bases not matched to a gene; V was cut back by 1 base and J by 0 bases. From germline, CDR1 is SGDLS and CDR2 YYNGEE. The CDR3 nucleotides are TGTGCCAGCAGCGTACGAGGGGGCGACTCCTACGAGCAGTACTTC. The encoded protein is CASSVRGGDSYEQYF.

The chain combines TRBV30 with TRBJ1-2, with D possibly TRBD1 on 6 matching bases. This CDR3 has 16 amino acids. Looked up from germline, CDR1 is GTSNPN and CDR2 is SVGIG (reference sequence). Trimming left V 2 bases short and J 7 bases short, with 23 bases between. The CDR3 nucleotides are TGTGCCTGGAGTAGTCTAGGTACAGGGTACTCTAGTGGCTACACCTTC. Protein sequence: CAWSSLGTGYSSGYTF.

The genes are TRBV28 and TRBJ2-7, with 8 positions matching TRBD2. Germline lookup yields CDR1 MDHEN and CDR2 SYDVKM. There are 14 residues in the CDR3. V gave up 5 bases and J gave up 0 bases; unmatched junction bases: 3. DNA of the CDR3: TGTGCCAGCAGTCCTACTAGCGGCTCCTACGAGCAGTACTTC. Amino acid sequence: CASSPTSGSYEQYF.

The chain recombines TRBV6-6 with TRBJ2-1; TRBD1 agrees at 7 bases. There are 12 residues in the CDR3. Germline V gene lookup returns CDR1 MNHNY and CDR2 SVGAGI (reference sequence). Germline trimming cut 5 bases from V and 9 bases from J; bases unmatched to any gene: 4. The CDR3 region is CASSTDRAEQFF. As DNA, the CDR3 is TGTGCCAGCAGTACCGACAGGGCTGAGCAGTTCTTC.

The rearrangement uses TRBV6-5 and TRBJ1-5; D is undetermined. The CDR3 consists of 12 residues. V lost 5 bases to trimming and J lost 12 bases, with 14 bases between them. Germline CDR1 reads MNHEY; CDR2 reads SVGAGI. CDR3: CASSKTTRLQHF. The CDR3 region has the DNA TGTGCCAGCAGTAAAACAACGAGGCTCCAGCATTTT.

A single count supports this clone. The V and J genes are TRBV5-6 and TRBJ1-6; 10 bases line up with TRBD1. The V segment lost 2 bases and the J segment 9 bases; nucleotides outside the gene matches: 5. This CDR3 region has 15 residues. Looked up from germline, CDR1 is SGHDT and CDR2 is YYEEEE. CDR3 protein: CASSFWTGGISPLHF. CDR3 nucleotide sequence: TGTGCCAGCAGCTTTTGGACAGGGGGAATTTCACCCCTCCACTTT.

This clone was counted a single time. The V gene is TRBV6-5, the J gene TRBJ1-2; 7 nucleotides match TRBD1. Germline V gives CDR1 MNHEY, CDR2 SVGAGI. The CDR3 loop spans 13 amino acids. Unmatched junction bases numbered 9, after V lost 6 bases and J lost 8 bases. CDR3 in DNA: TGTGCCAGCAGCCTGGACAGGAGAGGGGGCTACACCTTC. It translates to CASSLDRRGGYTF.

V and J are TRBV4-1 and TRBJ2-1; 11 bases map to TRBD1. This CDR3 comprises 15 residues. V lost 0 bases to trimming and J lost 9 bases; unmatched junction nucleotides: 4. The germline V gene has CDR1 MGHRA and CDR2 YSYEKL. This CDR3 reads CASSQDGTGGLEQFF. CDR3 sequence (DNA): TGCGCCAGCAGCCAAGATGGGACAGGGGGTCTTGAGCAGTTCTTC.

The chain employs TRBV11-2 and TRBJ2-3, with D perhaps TRBD2 (5 bases). The V and J ends lost 5 bases and 2 bases respectively, with 17 bases between them. The CDR3 is 16 amino acids. CDR1 and CDR2 (germline): SGHAT, FQNNGV. CDR3 loop: CASSPRRGAFTDTQYF. The CDR3 DNA sequence: TGTGCCAGCAGCCCCCGCCGGGGAGCATTCACAGATACGCAGTATTTT.

The gene calls are TRBV7-3 and TRBJ2-3; tentatively, D is TRBD1 (5 bases). Germline V gene data show CDR1 as SGHTA and CDR2 as FQGTGA. Deletions cut 3 bases from V and 2 bases from J, with 6 bases between. The CDR3 has 13 residues. The DNA of the CDR3 is TGTGCCAGCAGCTTGACAGCCACAGATACGCAGTATTTT. As protein: CASSLTATDTQYF. Full variable domain (outside the CDR3, taken from reference TRBV7-3 and TRBJ2-3): GAGVSQTPSNKVTEKGKYVELRCDPISGHTALYWYRQSLGQGPEFLIYFQGTGAADDSGLPNDRFFAVRPEGSVSTLKIQRTERGDSAVYLCASSLTATDTQYFGPGTRLTVL.

The CDR3 DNA is TGTGCCAGCAGCGACCGGGACAGGGATGAAAAACTGTTTTTT. Translation: CASSDRDRDEKLFF. The rearrangement links TRBV13 to TRBJ1-4, with 9 bases fitting TRBD1. Losses at the gene ends were 5 bases for V and 6 bases for J; bases not matched to a gene: 4. CDR3 length: 14 residues. Per the germline V gene, CDR1 is PRHDT and CDR2 is FYEKMQ (reference sequence).

This chain joins TRBV7-2 and TRBJ2-1; possible D gene TRBD2, 6 bases. Germline lookup yields CDR1 SGHTA and CDR2 FQGNSA. Trimming took 1 base from V and 10 from J, leaving 17 bases between them. This CDR3 spans 15 amino acids. CDR3 region: CASSLGGALTVEQFF. The CDR3 DNA sequence: TGTGCCAGCAGCTTAGGCGGGGCGCTGACTGTAGAGCAGTTCTTC. Complete variable domain (other parts from reference TRBV7-2 and TRBJ2-1): GAGVSQSPSNKVTEKGKDVELRCDPISGHTALYWYRQSLGQGLEFLIYFQGNSAPDKSGLPSDRFSAERTGGSVSTLTIQRTQQEDSAVYLCASSLGGALTVEQFFGPGTRLTVL.

The chain has TRBV7-2 and TRBJ1-4; TRBD1 aligns across 10 bases. The V segment lost 5 bases and the J segment 7 bases; nucleotides outside the gene matches: 4. The CDR3 spans 14 residues. Per germline, CDR1 SGHTA and CDR2 FQGNSA. CDR3 nucleotides: TGTGCCAGCAGCAAAGACAGGGGGCTTGAAAAACTGTTTTTT. Translation: CASSKDRGLEKLFF.

V and J are TRBV15 and TRBJ2-2; 7 bases are a match to TRBD1. J lost 7 bases, V lost 2 bases, and 1 base had no gene match. CDR1 and CDR2 (germline): LNHNV, YYDKDF (reference sequence). The CDR3 extends over 13 amino acids. This chain's CDR3 is CATSRNRGGELFF. The CDR3 region has the DNA TGTGCCACCAGCAGAAACAGGGGCGGGGAGCTGTTTTTT.

The chain employs TRBV4-2 and TRBJ2-3, with D perhaps TRBD2 (7 bases). Per germline, CDR1 LGHNA and CDR2 YNFKEQ. Deletions cut 1 base from V and 5 bases from J, with 10 bases between. The CDR3 runs to 14 residues. The CDR3 nucleotides read TGTGCCAGCAGCCAAGGGGGGGGCATAGATACGCAGTATTTT. Residues: CASSQGGGIDTQYF.